The clone carrying this T cell receptor beta chain has ten or more counts. Its antigen is not identified. The source of the sample is a study of Graves' ophthalmopathy and Graves' hyperthyroidism. General study results and limits: Most expanded clonotypes in thyroid above 0.001 frequency also showed up in blood. Researchers report that a 13-signature model separated ophthalmopathy from stable hyperthyroidism, posting less than 90% sensitivity and roughly 80% specificity. Progression of ophthalmopathy was predicted by the model with approximately 71% sensitivity and just under 75% specificity.

The PBMCs were taken from more than 8 ml of fresh peripheral blood. The CDR3 is 16 amino acids. The V end was cut by 6 bases, the J end by 0 bases, with 14 bases between. In germline, CDR1 is MDHEN, CDR2 SYDVKM. TCR beta CDR3 amplification used RNA transcripts. HTBI-primed first-round RT-PCR preceded second-round multiplex PCR. One entry per CDR3 protein results from TCRdb running MiXCR on the multiplex PCR reads. This table has around 470,000 distinct CDR3 sequences, about an eighth appearing once. The origin of this receptor is a woman under 40 with Graves' ophthalmopathy. V gene TRBV28 combines with J gene TRBJ2-2; D uncertain. The sequenced sample was blood. The DNA for the CDR3 is TGTGCCAGCAGACATAAAAGGACCGCGAACACCGGGGAGCTGTTTTTT. It specifies CASRHKRTANTGELFF. The full variable domain, with the rest looked up from reference TRBV28 and TRBJ2-2, is DVKVTQSSRYLVKRTGEKVFLECVQDMDHENMFWYRQDPGLGLRLIYFSYDVKMKEKGDIPEGYSVSREKKERFSLILESASTNQTSMYLCASRHKRTANTGELFFGEGSRLTVL.